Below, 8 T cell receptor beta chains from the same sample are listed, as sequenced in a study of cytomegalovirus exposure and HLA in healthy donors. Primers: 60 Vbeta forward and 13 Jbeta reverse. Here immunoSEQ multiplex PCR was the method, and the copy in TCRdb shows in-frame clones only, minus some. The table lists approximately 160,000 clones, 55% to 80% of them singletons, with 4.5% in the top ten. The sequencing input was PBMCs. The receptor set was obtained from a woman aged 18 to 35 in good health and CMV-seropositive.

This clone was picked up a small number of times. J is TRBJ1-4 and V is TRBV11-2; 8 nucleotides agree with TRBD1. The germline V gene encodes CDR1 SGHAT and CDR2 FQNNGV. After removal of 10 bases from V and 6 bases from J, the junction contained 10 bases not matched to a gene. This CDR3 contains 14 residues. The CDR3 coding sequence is TGTGCCACCCGTGGGACAGGCCCGTATGAAAAACTGTTTTTT. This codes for CATRGTGPYEKLFF. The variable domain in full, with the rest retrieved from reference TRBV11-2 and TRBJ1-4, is EAGVAQSPRYKIIEKRQSVAFWCNPISGHATLYWYQQILGQGPKLLIQFQNNGVVDDSQLPKDRFSAERLKGVDSTLKIQPAKLEDSAVYLCATRGTGPYEKLFFGSGTQLSVL.

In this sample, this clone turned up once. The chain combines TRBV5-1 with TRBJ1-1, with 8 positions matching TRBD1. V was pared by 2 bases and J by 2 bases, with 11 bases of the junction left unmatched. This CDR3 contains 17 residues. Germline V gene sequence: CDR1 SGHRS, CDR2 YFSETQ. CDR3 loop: CASSFAGTGLFNTEAFF. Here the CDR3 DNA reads TGCGCCAGCAGCTTTGCCGGGACAGGCTTATTCAACACTGAAGCTTTCTTT.

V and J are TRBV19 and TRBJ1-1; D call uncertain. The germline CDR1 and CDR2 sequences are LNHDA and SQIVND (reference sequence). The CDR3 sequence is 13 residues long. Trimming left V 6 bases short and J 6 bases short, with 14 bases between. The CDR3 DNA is TGTGCCAGTAGACTAGGGTGGGCGGCTGAAGCTTTCTTT. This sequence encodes CASRLGWAAEAFF.

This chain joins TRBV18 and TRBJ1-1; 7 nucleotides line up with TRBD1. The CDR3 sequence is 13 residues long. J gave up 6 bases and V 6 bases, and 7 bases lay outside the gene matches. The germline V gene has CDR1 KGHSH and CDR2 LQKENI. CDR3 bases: TGTGCCAGCTCCACGACAGGGAAGGCTGAAGCTTTCTTT. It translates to CASSTTGKAEAFF.

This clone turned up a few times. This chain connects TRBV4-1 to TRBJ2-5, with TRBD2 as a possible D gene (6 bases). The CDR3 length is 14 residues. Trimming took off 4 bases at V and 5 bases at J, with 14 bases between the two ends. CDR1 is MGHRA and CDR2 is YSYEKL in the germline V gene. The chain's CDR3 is CASSPPGVWETQYF. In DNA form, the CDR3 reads TGCGCCAGCAGCCCCCCGGGAGTTTGGGAGACCCAGTACTTC.

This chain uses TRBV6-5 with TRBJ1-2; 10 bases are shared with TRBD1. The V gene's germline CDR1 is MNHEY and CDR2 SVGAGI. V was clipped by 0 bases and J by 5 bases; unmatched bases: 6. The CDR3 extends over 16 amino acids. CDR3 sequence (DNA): TGTGCCAGCAGTTACTCGGGGACAGGGGTAGTTTATGGCTACACCTTC. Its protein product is CASSYSGTGVVYGYTF.

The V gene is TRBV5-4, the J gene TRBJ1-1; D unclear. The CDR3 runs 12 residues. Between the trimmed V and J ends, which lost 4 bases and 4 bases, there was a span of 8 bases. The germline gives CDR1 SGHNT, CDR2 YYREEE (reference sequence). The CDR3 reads CASSPRGTEAFF. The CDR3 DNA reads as TGTGCCAGCAGCCCGCGGGGCACTGAAGCTTTCTTT.

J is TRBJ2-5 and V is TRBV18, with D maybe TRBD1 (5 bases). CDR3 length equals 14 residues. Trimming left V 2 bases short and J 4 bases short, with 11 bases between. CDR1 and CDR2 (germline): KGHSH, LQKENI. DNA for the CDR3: TGTGCCAGCTCACCAATTCAGGGAAGAGAGACCCAGTACTTC. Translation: CASSPIQGRETQYF.